This TCR beta chain was captured by sequencing in a study of blood T cell repertoires in COVID-19. In the study overall: The samples span acute and convalescent COVID-19 from the United States, Italy and Spain. The analysed material was cDNA or gDNA that came from T cells, B-cell-depleted T cells, or PBMCs.

This CDR3 has 17 residues. The junction had 14 bases not matched to a gene; V was cut back by 8 bases and J by 2 bases. The germline V gene encodes CDR1 SNHLY and CDR2 FYNNEI. In the authors' workflow: Estimation of nucleated cell counts was performed using reference gene primer amplification. Measured with immunoSEQ multiplex PCR; TCRdb has only the in-frame clones, and not every one. V and J calls plus clone size are reproduced from that table; the DNA served to infer D and trimming. The sample records more than 110,000 clones, 70% to 90% being singletons. This clone has just a few counts. The sequencing input was peripheral blood. The chain recombines TRBV2 with TRBJ2-7; 11 bases match TRBD2. The receptor was derived from a human donor in a cohort sampled during active COVID-19. The CDR3 DNA reads TGTGCCAGCGGGTTCCTCCCGGGACTAGCGGTTACCTACGAGCAGTACTTC. Its protein is CASGFLPGLAVTYEQYF.